Below, 4 T cell receptor beta chains from the same sample are listed, as sequenced in a study of cytomegalovirus exposure and HLA in healthy donors. Primers included in the PCR were 60 Vbeta and 13 Jbeta primers. The repertoire was sequenced with immunoSEQ multiplex PCR; TCRdb's copy has only in-frame clones and lacks some. The repertoire holds some 150,000 clones, with roughly 80% as singletons. Specimen: PBMCs. The receptors were sampled from a woman between 45 and 65 years old in good health and CMV-seropositive.

J is TRBJ2-2 and V is TRBV10-3, with TRBD1 identical over 7 bases. There are 19 residues in the CDR3. Germline CDR1 ENHRY, CDR2 SYGVKD. J gave up 5 bases and V 2 bases, and 17 bases lay outside the gene matches. DNA for the CDR3: TGTGCCATCAGTGAGCGTTGGGAAGTGGCAGGGGGATCGACCGGGGAGCTGTTTTTT. Protein product: CAISERWEVAGGSTGELFF.

The V gene is TRBV7-8, the J gene TRBJ2-5, with 10 positions matching TRBD2. CDR1 is SGHVS and CDR2 is FQNEAQ in the germline V gene. The CDR3 covers 19 residues. J gave up 1 base and V 6 bases, and 17 bases lay outside the gene matches. The CDR3 sequence is CASRLNIAGGWRAQETQYF. In DNA, the CDR3 is TGTGCCAGCAGACTTAACATAGCGGGGGGTTGGAGGGCCCAAGAGACCCAGTACTTC.

The rearrangement links TRBV5-1 to TRBJ2-5, with no clear D. The germline V and J ends were trimmed by 3 bases and 5 bases, with 11 bases remaining between them. CDR3 size: 13 residues. Per germline, CDR1 SGHRS and CDR2 YFSETQ. The CDR3 region is CASSSNSYETQYF. In DNA form, the CDR3 reads TGCGCCAGCAGCTCCAACTCCTACGAGACCCAGTACTTC.

The V gene is TRBV6-1, the J gene TRBJ2-1, with TRBD2 identical over 10 bases. The ends lost 3 bases at V and 7 bases at J; junction bases unmatched: 3. In germline, CDR1 is MNHNS, CDR2 SASEGT. The CDR3 is 14 residues long. CDR3 loop: CASSDLSGRNEQFF. For the CDR3, the DNA is TGTGCCAGCAGTGACCTTAGCGGGAGGAATGAGCAGTTCTTC.